The text below deals with one T cell receptor (beta chain). Its antigen is undetermined. Germline CDR1 and CDR2: SGDLS and YYNGEE. V lost 4 bases and J lost 3, with 10 bases in between. The CDR3 spans 13 residues. This sample is part of a study of cytomegalovirus exposure and HLA in healthy donors. General study findings and limits: Reports showed the classifier diagnosing cytomegalovirus status with high specificity and sensitivity.

Measured with immunoSEQ multiplex PCR; TCRdb has only the in-frame clones, and not every one. The sample includes 150,000 to 200,000 clones, about 86% seen only once; the top ten take 4.5% to 7%. The sample comprised PBMCs. This chain joins TRBV9 and TRBJ1-1; D unclear. The TCR was taken from a woman in her 30s in good health and CMV-seronegative. CDR3 sequence reads: CASSFRSDTEAFF. CDR3 DNA: TGTGCCAGCAGCTTTCGTTCGGACACTGAAGCTTTCTTT.